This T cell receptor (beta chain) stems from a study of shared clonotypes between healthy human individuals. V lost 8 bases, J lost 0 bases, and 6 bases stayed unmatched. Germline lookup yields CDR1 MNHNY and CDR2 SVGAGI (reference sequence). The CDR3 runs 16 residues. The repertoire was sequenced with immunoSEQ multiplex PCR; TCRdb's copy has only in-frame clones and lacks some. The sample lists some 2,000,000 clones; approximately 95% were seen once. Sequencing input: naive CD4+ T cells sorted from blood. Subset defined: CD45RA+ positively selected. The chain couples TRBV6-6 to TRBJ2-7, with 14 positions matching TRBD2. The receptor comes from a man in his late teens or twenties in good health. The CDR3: CASSGTSGSFSYEQYF. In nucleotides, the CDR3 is TGTGCCAGCTCTGGGACTAGCGGGAGTTTCTCCTACGAGCAGTACTTC.